This T cell receptor beta chain derives from a study of beta chain features in type 1 diabetes. Notes on the study in general: Junctions at VDJ sites from type 1 diabetes patients had fewer insertions and more deletions. Patients with Type 1 diabetes showed moderately but significantly shorter TCRB CDR3s in all four CD4+ subsets. Shorter templates might be favored by PCR, and equally so in patients and in controls.

cDNA synthesis used the whole RNA isolate, giving expressed TCRB sequences. Some 3.3 million reads per sample on average were obtained from naive, central memory and regulatory T cell samples. Profiling relied on immunoSEQ multiplex PCR, and the TCRdb table lists in-frame clones only, not all of them. The sample contains roughly 53,000 clones, approximately 45% of which appear only once. This clone has more than one count but fewer than ten. No antigen is known for it. The sample was Tregs from blood. The TCR was taken from a man aged 30 to 45 with type 1 diabetes.

Here the CDR3 reads CASRQSGGAEAFF. DNA of the CDR3: TGTGCCAGCAGACAGTCCGGTGGCGCTGAAGCTTTCTTT. The chain recombines TRBV6-1 with TRBJ1-1; D ambiguous. V was clipped by 6 bases and J by 6 bases, with 14 bases between them. Germline assignment: CDR1 MNHNS and CDR2 SASEGT. This CDR3 is 13 amino acids long.